This entry lists 24 T cell receptor beta chains sequenced from one sample in a study of shared clonotypes between healthy human individuals. TCRdb's copy holds only in-frame clones and misses some; the assay was immunoSEQ multiplex PCR. The sample shows 1,500,000 or so clones, around 97% of them seen only once. The sequenced material came from naive CD4+ T cells sorted from blood. The subset was: CD45RA+ positively selected. The source is a young man in good health.

This chain connects TRBV29-1 to TRBJ1-2; D is unclear. CDR1 and CDR2 (germline): SQVTM, ANQGSEA. V lost 1 base and J lost 5, with 11 bases in between. The CDR3 runs to 13 residues. CDR3 amino acids: CSVEAAGRYGYTF. CDR3 bases: TGCAGCGTTGAAGCAGCCGGTCGGTATGGCTACACCTTC.

This clone was counted a single time. The V gene is TRBV10-2, the J gene TRBJ2-2; D is undetermined. CDR1 and CDR2 (germline): WSHSY, SAAADI. The CDR3 extends over 16 amino acids. V shed 8 bases and J shed 2 bases, with 18 bases lying between them. CDR3 amino acids: CASRLRQTPNTGELFF. The CDR3 DNA reads TGCGCCAGCCGGCTGCGGCAGACACCTAACACCGGGGAGCTGTTTTTT.

V usage is TRBV9 and J usage is TRBJ1-3, with 7 nucleotides matching TRBD1. Germline values: CDR1 SGDLS, CDR2 YYNGEE. V lost 5 bases and J lost 0; bases outside the gene matches: 8. There are 16 residues in the CDR3. The CDR3 protein is CASSREGTDSGNTIYF. CDR3 sequence (DNA): TGTGCCAGCAGTCGAGAGGGGACAGACTCTGGAAACACCATATATTTT.

The CDR3 sequence is CASSLATGPGETQYF. In nucleotides, the CDR3 is TGCGCCAGCAGCTTGGCCACAGGGCCCGGGGAGACCCAGTACTTC. The chain couples TRBV5-1 to TRBJ2-5; possibly TRBD1 for D (6 bases). Trimming shortened V by 0 bases and J by 5 bases, and 14 bases separated the two germline ends. CDR3 length: 15 amino acids. Germline values: CDR1 SGHRS, CDR2 YFSETQ. The full variable domain, in which reference TRBV5-1 and TRBJ2-5 provide the parts outside the CDR3, is KAGVTQTPRYLIKTRGQQVTLSCSPISGHRSVSWYQQTPGQGLQFLFEYFSETQRNKGNFPGRFSGRQFSNSRSEMNVSTLELGDSALYLCASSLATGPGETQYFGPGTRLLVL.

The chain recombines TRBV28 with TRBJ2-1; weak D call: TRBD2 (7 bases). CDR3 length equals 13 residues. Germline assignment: CDR1 MDHEN and CDR2 SYDVKM. V lost 6 bases and J lost 6, with 12 bases in between. The CDR3 DNA reads TGTGCCAGCAGGGGGGCGGGGGTCAATGAGCAGTTCTTC. Its protein product is CASRGAGVNEQFF. The whole variable domain, remainder taken from reference TRBV28 and TRBJ2-1, is DVKVTQSSRYLVKRTGEKVFLECVQDMDHENMFWYRQDPGLGLRLIYFSYDVKMKEKGDIPEGYSVSREKKERFSLILESASTNQTSMYLCASRGAGVNEQFFGPGTRLTVL.

This chain joins TRBV11-1 and TRBJ2-5; D not resolved. The V end lost 2 bases, the J end lost 3 bases, and 10 bases lay between the germline ends. The CDR3 spans 14 residues. Looked up from germline, CDR1 is SGHAT and CDR2 is FQDESV (reference sequence). CDR3 region: CASSLSGSKETQYF. CDR3 coding DNA: TGTGCCAGCAGCTTATCCGGCAGCAAAGAGACCCAGTACTTC.

J is TRBJ1-5 and V is TRBV5-6; unclear D gene. Trimming shortened V by 3 bases and J by 7 bases, and 11 bases separated the two germline ends. Germline CDR1 and CDR2: SGHDT and YYEEEE. The CDR3 runs to 13 residues. The CDR3 sequence is CASSSGSRQPQHF. The DNA for the CDR3 is TGTGCCAGCAGCTCGGGGTCCAGGCAGCCCCAGCATTTT.

The chain uses TRBV5-1 and TRBJ2-7; the D gene is possibly TRBD1 (6 bases). The CDR3 consists of 14 residues. Germline V lookup: CDR1 SGHRS, CDR2 YFSETQ. V was clipped by 4 bases and J by 3 bases, with 14 bases between them. CDR3 region: CASSTRTESYEQYF. The CDR3 DNA sequence: TGCGCCAGCAGCACTCGGACAGAGAGCTACGAGCAGTACTTC.

The chain is built from TRBV11-3 and TRBJ2-1; 8 bases agree with TRBD2. V trimming: 5 bases; J trimming: 5 bases; junction bases outside the gene matches: 8. The CDR3 sequence is 15 residues long. The V gene's germline CDR1 is SGHNT and CDR2 YENEEA. The CDR3: CASSASGSSNNEQFF. The CDR3 bases are TGTGCCAGCAGCGCGAGCGGGAGTTCGAACAATGAGCAGTTCTTC. Full variable domain (missing parts from reference TRBV11-3 and TRBJ2-1): EAGVVQSPRYKIIEKKQPVAFWCNPISGHNTLYWYLQNLGQGPELLIRYENEEAVDDSQLPKDRFSAERLKGVDSTLKIQPAELGDSAVYLCASSASGSSNNEQFFGPGTRLTVL.

The chain uses TRBV25-1 and TRBJ1-1; no clear D gene. In germline, CDR1 is MGHDK, CDR2 SYGVNS. This CDR3 is built from 14 residues. Trimming cost V 3 bases and J 11 bases, with 19 bases left between them. The CDR3 reads CASSDPIQAPAAFF. CDR3 nucleotide sequence: TGTGCCAGCAGTGACCCGATCCAAGCTCCGGCCGCTTTCTTT.

Of note for this clone: Other nucleotide sequences in the sample specify the same CDR3. CDR3 amino acids: CASSSSGIEQFF. The CDR3 nucleotides are TGTGCCAGCAGCTCTAGCGGGATTGAGCAGTTCTTC. V is TRBV7-2 and J is TRBJ2-1; 9 bases fit TRBD2. Germline loops: CDR1 SGHTA, CDR2 FQGNSA. The V and J ends lost 4 bases and 9 bases, in that order; junction bases with no gene match: 1. This CDR3 spans 12 amino acids.

This chain uses TRBV9 with TRBJ2-1; D possibly matches TRBD1 or TRBD2 (5 bases each). The V end lost 7 bases, the J end lost 2 bases, and 13 bases lay between the germline ends. CDR1 is SGDLS, CDR2 YYNGEE, per germline. The CDR3 has 14 residues. CDR3 DNA sequence: TGTGCCAGCGGGGGATCGAACCCCTACAATGAGCAGTTCTTC. Protein: CASGGSNPYNEQFF.

This chain links TRBV5-4 with TRBJ2-5; 7 bases match TRBD1. This CDR3 has 15 residues. V shed 4 bases, J shed 5 bases, and the junction held 11 bases outside the gene matches. Germline V gene sequence: CDR1 SGHNT, CDR2 YYREEE (reference sequence). The CDR3 bases are TGTGCCAGCAGCCCCGGGACAGCCCCGGGGGAGACCCAGTACTTC. As protein: CASSPGTAPGETQYF. The full variable domain, in which reference TRBV5-4 and TRBJ2-5 provide the parts outside the CDR3, is ETGVTQSPTHLIKTRGQQVTLRCSSQSGHNTVSWYQQALGQGPQFIFQYYREEENGRGNFPPRFSGLQFPNYSSELNVNALELDDSALYLCASSPGTAPGETQYFGPGTRLLVL.

The rearrangement uses TRBV4-1 and TRBJ2-4; TRBD2 matches at 12 bases. The V gene end was trimmed by 0 bases and the J gene end by 3 bases; junction bases not matched to a gene: 12. The length of the CDR3 is 20 residues. The germline V gene has CDR1 MGHRA and CDR2 YSYEKL. CDR3 sequence reads: CASSQEASGRAGLVKNIQYF. CDR3 nucleotide sequence: TGCGCCAGCAGCCAAGAGGCTAGCGGGAGGGCCGGGTTGGTCAAAAACATTCAGTACTTC.

The rearrangement links TRBV6-5 to TRBJ2-7; D is undetermined. V was cut by 2 bases and J by 2 bases, with 10 bases left in between. There are 14 residues in the CDR3. Looked up from germline, CDR1 is MNHEY and CDR2 is SVGAGI. The CDR3 reads CASSYTGRAYEQYF. The CDR3 DNA reads TGTGCCAGCAGTTACACCGGCCGCGCCTACGAGCAGTACTTC.

The chain carries TRBV29-1 and TRBJ2-3; D not certain. Trimming took 8 bases from V and 6 from J, leaving 9 bases between them. Per germline, CDR1 SQVTM and CDR2 ANQGSEA. CDR3 size: 10 residues. CDR3 loop: CSFRRDTQYF. The CDR3 DNA is TGCAGCTTCAGACGCGATACGCAGTATTTT.

This clone was seen only once. V is TRBV5-1 and J is TRBJ2-1, with a possible D match to TRBD1 (5 bases). Trimming pared 5 bases from V and 7 bases from J, leaving 19 bases between. CDR1 is SGHRS and CDR2 is YFSETQ in the germline V gene. This CDR3 is built from 15 residues. The CDR3 sequence is CASSLTATLQNEQFF. The CDR3 DNA sequence: TGCGCCAGCAGTTTGACAGCAACACTACAGAATGAGCAGTTCTTC.

The chain uses TRBV21-1 and TRBJ2-3; the DNA was not used to check the table's D call, TRBD2. TRBV21-1 is an annotated pseudogene. This CDR3 comprises 17 residues. The CDR3 DNA follows: TGTGCCAGCAGCCGACAACTAGCGGGAGGGCCAGGGGATACGCAGTATTTT. Amino acid sequence: CASSRQLAGGPGDTQYF.

This clone appeared once. The chain combines TRBV5-1 with TRBJ2-3, with TRBD2 matching 14 bases. The CDR3 loop spans 17 amino acids. V trimming: 1 base; J trimming: 8 bases; junction bases outside the gene matches: 9. The germline gives CDR1 SGHRS, CDR2 YFSETQ. This CDR3 reads CASSLRLAGGPDGTQYF. Written as DNA, the CDR3 is TGCGCCAGCAGCTTGAGACTAGCGGGAGGGCCAGACGGTACGCAGTATTTT.

V is TRBV28 and J is TRBJ2-7, with TRBD2 as a possible D gene (6 bases). CDR1 MDHEN and CDR2 SYDVKM come from the germline V gene. This CDR3 has 14 amino acids. With 6 bases removed from V and 0 bases from J, the gap between germline ends came to 12 bases. The CDR3 coding sequence is TGTGCCAGCAGGGTTGGTAGCGGCTCCTACGAGCAGTACTTC. Its protein is CASRVGSGSYEQYF.

This chain connects TRBV7-6 to TRBJ1-4; TRBD1 is a possible D gene (5 bases). Germline V gene sequence: CDR1 SGHVS, CDR2 FNYEAQ. The ends were cut back, 3 bases at V and 3 bases at J, with 8 bases in the middle. This CDR3 spans 14 amino acids. CDR3 nucleotide sequence: TGTGCCAGCAGCTTGCGGGGGTCTAATGAAAAACTGTTTTTT. Translation: CASSLRGSNEKLFF.

V and J are TRBV7-2 and TRBJ2-1, with D perhaps TRBD1 (5 bases). CDR1 and CDR2 from the germline V gene are SGHTA and FQGNSA. This CDR3 contains 16 residues. Trimming cost V 5 bases and J 0 bases, with 14 bases left between them. The CDR3 DNA is TGTGCCAGCAGCCACCGACAGTGGGGCTCCTACAATGAGCAGTTCTTC. Translating gives CASSHRQWGSYNEQFF.

V and J are TRBV10-1 and TRBJ2-2; TRBD2 matches 7 bases. Germline V gene lookup returns CDR1 WNHNN and CDR2 SYGVQD (reference sequence). The CDR3 totals 13 residues. V lost 5 bases, J lost 6 bases, and 3 bases stayed unmatched. The CDR3: CASSRDYAGELFF. In nucleotides, the CDR3 is TGCGCCAGCAGTCGGGACTACGCCGGGGAGCTGTTTTTT.

This chain joins TRBV28 and TRBJ2-4; 11 bases agree with TRBD2. The trim removed 8 bases at V and 6 bases at J, leaving 6 bases unmatched. The CDR3 runs to 14 residues. Germline loops: CDR1 MDHEN, CDR2 SYDVKM. The CDR3 nucleotides are TGTGCCAGCGACCTAGCGGGAGGTTCAAACATTCAGTACTTC. Its protein is CASDLAGGSNIQYF.